These 17 T cell receptor beta chains originate from one sample sequenced in a study of T cell repertoires in cytomegalovirus infection. TCRdb reprocessed the reads via MiXCR and lists one record per CDR3 protein. The data show some 560,000 distinct CDR3 sequences, around two fifths seen once. Antigen specificity for these receptors is unknown. This sample comprised cultured PBMCs, obtained from culture after CMV antigen stimulation. The receptors shown here come from a human donor in good health (CMV status not recorded). Some clones in this sample may be carry-over from other donors' samples.

The chain combines TRBV6-8 with TRBJ2-1; D gene uncertain. CDR1 and CDR2 (germline): MNHGY, SAAAGT. Trimming took off 7 bases at V and 5 bases at J, with 18 bases between the two ends. This CDR3 has 15 residues. This CDR3 reads CASTPLGRGHNEQFF. CDR3 sequence (DNA): TGTGCCAGCACCCCCCTGGGCCGTGGGCACAATGAGCAGTTCTTC.

The chain uses TRBV12-3 or TRBV12-4 and TRBJ1-3; possibly TRBD1 for D (6 bases). The ends were cut back, 3 bases at V and 1 base at J, with 13 bases in the middle. The CDR3 totals 16 residues. This CDR3 reads CASSFGGAKSGNTIYF. The CDR3 DNA reads TGTGCCAGCAGTTTCGGGGGGGCGAAATCTGGAAACACCATATATTTT.

This clonotype was seen only once. The CDR3 sequence is CASSLAGLAYTQYF. The CDR3 DNA is TGTGCCAGCAGCTTAGCTGGACTAGCATATACGCAGTATTTT. The J gene is TRBJ2-3, the V gene TRBV7-8; 8 nucleotides line up with TRBD2. The CDR3 contains 14 residues. V lost 0 bases, J lost 7 bases, and 3 bases stayed unmatched. Germline V gene data show CDR1 as SGHVS and CDR2 as FQNEAQ.

The chain links TRBV7-2 to TRBJ2-7; 8 nucleotides agree with TRBD2. Trimming at V came to 5 bases and at J to 4 bases, leaving 4 bases not matched to a gene. Germline V CDR1 and CDR2: SGHTA, FQGNSA. The CDR3 covers 13 residues. The CDR3 DNA reads TGTGCCAGCAGCCTCTCTAGCGGGTACGAGCAGTACTTC. Its protein is CASSLSSGYEQYF.

This clonotype was counted ten times or more. The gene calls are TRBV7-8 and TRBJ1-1, with D tentatively TRBD1 (5 bases). Trimming removed 5 bases at V and 2 bases at J, with 21 bases between. The germline CDR1 and CDR2 sequences are SGHVS and FQNEAQ. The CDR3 spans 17 residues. The CDR3 loop reads CASSPRVGGSPNTEAFF. Written as DNA, the CDR3 is TGTGCCAGCAGCCCCCGTGTGGGGGGTTCTCCAAACACTGAAGCTTTCTTT.

This clonotype was counted many times. The V call is TRBV7-2, the J call TRBJ2-3, with D perhaps TRBD1 or TRBD2 (5 bases each). Per the germline V gene, CDR1 is SGHTA and CDR2 is FQGNSA. V was clipped by 5 bases and J by 4 bases, with 19 bases between them. The CDR3 has 16 residues. CDR3 sequence (DNA): TGTGCCAGCAGCGTGCAGGGAGTGGGTTTTCCAGATACGCAGTATTTT. Translating it yields CASSVQGVGFPDTQYF. The full variable domain, rest sourced from reference TRBV7-2 and TRBJ2-3, is GAGVSQSPSNKVTEKGKDVELRCDPISGHTALYWYRQSLGQGLEFLIYFQGNSAPDKSGLPSDRFSAERTGGSVSTLTIQRTQQEDSAVYLCASSVQGVGFPDTQYFGPGTRLTVL.

The chain links TRBV20-1 to TRBJ1-3; 8 bases fit TRBD1. CDR1 and CDR2 (germline): DFQATT, SNEGSKA (reference sequence). The length of the CDR3 is 15 residues. The ends lost 5 bases at V and 0 bases at J; junction bases unmatched: 6. The CDR3 loop is CSAPDRATSGNTIYF. The CDR3, as DNA: TGCAGTGCTCCGGACAGGGCGACCTCTGGAAACACCATATATTTT.

This chain joins TRBV2 and TRBJ2-7; the D gene is possibly TRBD2 (6 bases). Germline CDR1 is SNHLY and CDR2 is FYNNEI. V lost 3 bases and J 2 bases, leaving 14 bases between the germline ends. The CDR3 spans 15 residues. The CDR3, as DNA: TGTGCCAGCAGTGATGGGTTTAGCGGACCCTACGAGCAGTACTTC. Its translation is CASSDGFSGPYEQYF.

The CDR3 DNA reads as TGTGCCAGCAGGCCGGGGCAGGGGTGGACTGAAGCTTTCTTT. It is translated as CASRPGQGWTEAFF. The chain is built from TRBV6-2 or TRBV6-3 and TRBJ1-1; D is possibly TRBD1 (6 bases). V was trimmed by 6 bases and J by 5 bases, leaving 16 bases between them. The CDR3 has 14 amino acids. Germline-derived CDR1 and CDR2 are MNHEY and SVGEGT.

This chain links TRBV20-1 with TRBJ1-1, with D possibly matching TRBD1 (6 bases). This CDR3 is 12 amino acids long. The ends were cut back, 5 bases at V and 5 bases at J, with 12 bases in the middle. Germline-derived CDR1 and CDR2 are DFQATT and SNEGSKA (reference sequence). The CDR3 spells CSARRGGTEAFF. In DNA, the CDR3 is TGCAGTGCTCGCAGGGGCGGGACTGAAGCTTTCTTT.

This clonotype has a count of ten or more. The chain has TRBV7-2 and TRBJ2-7, with 7 positions matching TRBD1. The CDR3 has 12 amino acids. Germline CDR1 SGHTA, CDR2 FQGNSA. The ends lost 8 bases at V and 3 bases at J; junction bases unmatched: 4. The CDR3 reads CASRGGGYEQYF. Here the CDR3 DNA reads TGTGCCAGCCGAGGGGGCGGCTACGAGCAGTACTTC.

The chain has TRBV20-1 and TRBJ2-3; D is possibly TRBD2 (7 bases). Trimming shortened V by 3 bases and J by 4 bases, and 14 bases separated the two germline ends. The CDR3 loop spans 14 amino acids. Germline V gives CDR1 DFQATT, CDR2 SNEGSKA (reference sequence). The CDR3 loop reads CSASPGRGSDTQYF. The CDR3 nucleotides read TGCAGTGCTAGCCCAGGGAGGGGGTCAGATACGCAGTATTTT.

This clonotype has just a few counts. The rearrangement joins TRBV6-2 or TRBV6-3 to TRBJ1-2; D is uncertain. The germline V gene encodes CDR1 MNHEY and CDR2 SVGEGT. The CDR3 length is 14 residues. Trimming stripped 8 bases from V and 3 bases from J, with 16 bases between. The CDR3, as DNA: TGTGCCAGCGGGTACGAACGGAGGGACTATGGCTACACCTTC. It specifies CASGYERRDYGYTF.

In this sample, this clonotype turned up a few times. A much more abundant neighbour one base away suggests this may be a read error. This chain's CDR3 is CASSLKGETQYF. Written as DNA, the CDR3 is TGTGCCAGCAGCTTAAAAGGAGAGACCCAGTACTTC. The chain uses TRBV13 and TRBJ2-5; D is uncertain. The CDR3 loop spans 12 amino acids. Per the germline V gene, CDR1 is PRHDT and CDR2 is FYEKMQ (reference sequence). V shed 2 bases and J shed 4 bases, with 5 bases lying between them.

The chain recombines TRBV20-1 with TRBJ1-5; no reliable D call. The CDR3 spans 13 residues. Germline V CDR1 and CDR2: DFQATT, SNEGSKA (reference sequence). V dropped 2 bases and J dropped 0 bases, with 5 bases sitting between them. CDR3 sequence reads: CSARRFSNQPQHF. In DNA, the CDR3 is TGCAGTGCTAGACGGTTTAGCAATCAGCCCCAGCATTTT.

The chain's CDR3 is CASSQAASLTYNEQFF. DNA of the CDR3: TGCGCCAGCAGCCAAGCCGCGTCTCTGACGTACAATGAGCAGTTCTTC. This chain uses TRBV4-1 with TRBJ2-1; the D is unclear. Germline V CDR1 and CDR2: MGHRA, YSYEKL. This CDR3 has 16 residues. V lost 1 base, J lost 4 bases, and 14 bases lay in between.

The gene calls are TRBV7-9 and TRBJ2-4; D could derive from TRBD1 or TRBD2 (5 bases each). CDR3 size: 15 residues. V was pared by 0 bases and J by 7 bases, with 13 bases between. Germline values: CDR1 SEHNR, CDR2 FQNEAQ (reference sequence). CDR3 in amino acids: CASSLASGPVNIQYF. The DNA for the CDR3 is TGTGCCAGCAGCTTAGCGTCGGGACCGGTGAACATTCAGTACTTC. Together with reference TRBV7-9 and TRBJ2-4, the CDR3 gives the full variable domain: DTGVSQNPRHKITKRGQNVTFRCDPISEHNRLYWYRQTLGQGPEFLTYFQNEAQLEKSRLLSDRFSAERPKGSFSTLEIQRTEQGDSAMYLCASSLASGPVNIQYFGAGTRLSVL.